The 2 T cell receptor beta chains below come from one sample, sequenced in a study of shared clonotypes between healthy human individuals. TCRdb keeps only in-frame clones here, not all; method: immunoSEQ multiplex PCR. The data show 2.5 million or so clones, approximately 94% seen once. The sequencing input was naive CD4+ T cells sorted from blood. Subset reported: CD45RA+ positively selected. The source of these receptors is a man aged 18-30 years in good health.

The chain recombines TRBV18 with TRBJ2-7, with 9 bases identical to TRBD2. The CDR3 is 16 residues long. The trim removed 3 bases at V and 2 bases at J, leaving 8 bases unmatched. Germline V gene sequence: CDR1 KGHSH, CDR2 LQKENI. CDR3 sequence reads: CASSPGLAALTYEQYF. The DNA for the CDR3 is TGTGCCAGCTCACCGGGACTAGCCGCTCTTACCTACGAGCAGTACTTC.

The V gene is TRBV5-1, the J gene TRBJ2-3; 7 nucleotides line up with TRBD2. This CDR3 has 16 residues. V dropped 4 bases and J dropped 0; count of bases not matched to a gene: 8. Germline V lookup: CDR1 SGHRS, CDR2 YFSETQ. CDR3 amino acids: CASSREASVSTDTQYF. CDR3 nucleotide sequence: TGCGCCAGCAGCCGGGAGGCTAGCGTAAGCACAGATACGCAGTATTTT.